The 14 T cell receptor beta chains below were found in one sample sequenced in a study of blood T cell repertoires in COVID-19. The data were produced by immunoSEQ multiplex PCR, yet TCRdb's version contains in-frame clones alone and is incomplete. The repertoire has around 160,000 clones, 80% of them found once; the top ten carry over 10%. Sequenced material: peripheral blood. Receptor source: a man aged 60-69 years with active or convalescent COVID-19.

CDR3 coding DNA: TGTGCCAGCTCACCGGGACTAGCGGGAGGCACCGGGGAGCTGTTTTTT. It yields the protein CASSPGLAGGTGELFF. The chain uses TRBV18 and TRBJ2-2; 15 nucleotides line up with TRBD2. This CDR3 has 16 amino acids. The germline V gene encodes CDR1 KGHSH and CDR2 LQKENI. Trimming at V came to 3 bases and at J to 4 bases, leaving 0 bases not matched to a gene. The full variable domain, its missing parts supplied by reference TRBV18 and TRBJ2-2, is NAGVMQNPRHLVRRRGQEARLRCSPMKGHSHVYWYRQLPEEGLKFMVYLQKENIIDESGMPKERFSAEFPKEGPSILRIQQVVRGDSAAYFCASSPGLAGGTGELFFGEGSRLTVL.

This clone was recorded a few times. The chain combines TRBV11-2 with TRBJ2-7; 9 nucleotides agree with TRBD2. The CDR3 has 15 residues. Per the germline V gene, CDR1 is SGHAT and CDR2 is FQNNGV. J lost 4 bases, V lost 5 bases, and 9 bases had no gene match. The CDR3 region has the DNA TGTGCCAGCAGCCGGGGGCGGGAGGGTAGGTACGAGCAGTACTTC. Amino acids: CASSRGREGRYEQYF. The variable domain in full, with the rest retrieved from reference TRBV11-2 and TRBJ2-7, is EAGVAQSPRYKIIEKRQSVAFWCNPISGHATLYWYQQILGQGPKLLIQFQNNGVVDDSQLPKDRFSAERLKGVDSTLKIQPAKLEDSAVYLCASSRGREGRYEQYFGPGTRLTVT.

The sample holds a few counts of this clone. The gene calls are TRBV6-5 and TRBJ1-4; no clear D gene. The length of the CDR3 is 15 residues. Trimming cost V 0 bases and J 5 bases, with 10 bases left between them. The germline gives CDR1 MNHEY, CDR2 SVGAGI. CDR3 DNA sequence: TGTGCCAGCAGTTACTCACGAGTGCCGAATGAAAAACTGTTTTTT. It is translated as CASSYSRVPNEKLFF.

The chain combines TRBV4-3 with TRBJ2-7; 7 nucleotides agree with TRBD1. The CDR3 has 14 amino acids. CDR1 is LGHNA and CDR2 is YSLEER in the germline V gene. Trimming cost V 2 bases and J 3 bases; bases outside gene matches: 4. The CDR3 DNA sequence: TGCGCCAGCAGCCAAACGTCAGGGGGCTACGAGCAGTACTTC. Amino acid sequence: CASSQTSGGYEQYF.

This clone was detected a few times. This chain joins TRBV25-1 and TRBJ1-4, with a weak D call TRBD1 (6 bases). Between the trimmed V and J ends, which lost 4 bases and 2 bases, there was a span of 11 bases. This CDR3 contains 15 residues. Germline V lookup: CDR1 MGHDK, CDR2 SYGVNS. CDR3 sequence reads: CASSVGRGTNEKLFF. The CDR3 coding sequence is TGTGCCAGCAGTGTTGGAAGGGGGACTAATGAAAAACTGTTTTTT.

The CDR3 DNA reads TGTGCCAGTAGTCCAGCTACCGGGACAGGGTATGGCTACACCTTC. As protein: CASSPATGTGYGYTF. V is TRBV19 and J is TRBJ1-2, with 9 bases that match TRBD1. This CDR3 region has 15 residues. The germline CDR1 and CDR2 sequences are LNHDA and SQIVND (reference sequence). V trimming: 5 bases; J trimming: 5 bases; junction bases outside the gene matches: 9.

This chain joins TRBV7-9 and TRBJ1-2; 9 bases line up with TRBD1. CDR1 is SEHNR and CDR2 is FQNEAQ in the germline V gene (reference sequence). J lost 3 bases, V lost 5 bases, and 4 bases had no gene match. This CDR3 comprises 14 residues. Written as DNA, the CDR3 is TGTGCCAGCAGCCCACGGACAGGGGACTATGGCTACACCTTC. Protein sequence: CASSPRTGDYGYTF.

The chain links TRBV4-2 to TRBJ1-4; weak D call: TRBD1 (5 bases). CDR1 is LGHNA and CDR2 is YNFKEQ in the germline V gene. Trimming left V 4 bases short and J 7 bases short, with 16 bases between. This CDR3 contains 15 residues. CDR3 loop: CASSPVTGGGEKLFF. CDR3 DNA sequence: TGTGCCAGCAGCCCCGTTACGGGGGGAGGTGAAAAACTGTTTTTT.

This clone was detected only once. The chain links TRBV15 to TRBJ1-2, with D perhaps matching TRBD1 (6 bases). This CDR3 spans 15 amino acids. Trimming took off 5 bases at V and 4 bases at J, with 17 bases between the two ends. Germline CDR1 reads LNHNV; CDR2 reads YYDKDF (reference sequence). The CDR3 nucleotides are TGTGCCACCAGCCCCTTCAGCCGGGGGGCCTATGGCTACACCTTC. This gives the protein CATSPFSRGAYGYTF.

The chain joins TRBV20-1 to TRBJ1-1, with unresolved D. Germline CDR1 and CDR2: DFQATT and SNEGSKA (reference sequence). The germline V and J ends were trimmed by 3 bases and 3 bases, with 5 bases remaining between them. The CDR3 runs 11 residues. The CDR3 nucleotides are TGCAGTGCTAGGGGCGACACTGAAGCTTTCTTT. Translating it yields CSARGDTEAFF.

J is TRBJ2-5 and V is TRBV7-9; 8 bases fit TRBD1. CDR1 is SEHNR, CDR2 FQNEAQ, per germline (reference sequence). V lost 4 bases, J lost 2 bases, and 6 bases stayed unmatched. This CDR3 has 15 amino acids. The CDR3 reads CASSSGTGTQETQYF. CDR3 coding DNA: TGTGCCAGCAGCTCCGGGACAGGTACGCAAGAGACCCAGTACTTC.

The chain recombines TRBV29-1 with TRBJ1-2; a weak D match, TRBD1 (6 bases). The CDR3 has 18 amino acids. Trimming removed 7 bases from V and 8 bases from J, with 35 bases in between. Per germline, CDR1 SQVTM and CDR2 ANQGSEA. The CDR3 nucleotides are TGCAGCGCCCAACTCCGGGACATCCGGCCCGCGTGCCATGGAGGCTACACCTTC. Translating gives CSAQLRDIRPACHGGYTF.

The chain couples TRBV7-2 to TRBJ2-5; 8 bases align to TRBD1. Trimming removed 2 bases from V and 5 bases from J; junction bases left unmatched: 13. This CDR3 contains 17 residues. Germline loops: CDR1 SGHTA, CDR2 FQGNSA. The CDR3 DNA reads as TGTGCCAGCAGCTTACGGGGTAGGCCGACAGGGGTGGAGACCCAGTACTTC. Its translation: CASSLRGRPTGVETQYF. Using reference TRBV7-2 and TRBJ2-5 for the parts outside the CDR3, the full variable domain is GAGVSQSPSNKVTEKGKDVELRCDPISGHTALYWYRQSLGQGLEFLIYFQGNSAPDKSGLPSDRFSAERTGGSVSTLTIQRTQQEDSAVYLCASSLRGRPTGVETQYFGPGTRLLVL.

This clone has more than one count but fewer than ten. The chain uses TRBV6-7 and TRBJ1-5; D is perhaps TRBD1 (5 bases). TRBV6-7 belongs to the ORF category, with a function that is uncertain. CDR3 size: 16 residues. V gave up 2 bases and J gave up 1 base, with 12 bases separating them. The CDR3 here is CASSYQGEKSNQPQHF. CDR3 in DNA: TGTGCCAGCAGTTACCAGGGTGAAAAGAGCAATCAGCCCCAGCATTTT.